The 22 T cell receptor beta chains below come from one sample, sequenced in a study of blood T cell repertoires in COVID-19. Profiled with immunoSEQ multiplex PCR; TCRdb holds only in-frame clones, not every one. Of around 220,000 clones in the sample, around 80% were seen once. Sequencing was carried out using peripheral blood. All receptors derive from a woman over 75 with acute or convalescent COVID-19.

The V gene is TRBV19, the J gene TRBJ1-1, with TRBD1 identical over 9 bases. The CDR3 is 14 amino acids. After removal of 6 bases from V and 6 bases from J, the junction contained 8 bases not matched to a gene. The germline V gene encodes CDR1 LNHDA and CDR2 SQIVND (reference sequence). In DNA form, the CDR3 reads TGTGCCAGTAGCCCGGGACAGGGTGGGGCTGAAGCTTTCTTT. Amino acids: CASSPGQGGAEAFF. The whole variable domain, remainder taken from reference TRBV19 and TRBJ1-1, is DGGITQSPKYLFRKEGQNVTLSCEQNLNHDAMYWYRQDPGQGLRLIYYSQIVNDFQKGDIAEGYSVSREKKESFPLTVTSAQKNPTAFYLCASSPGQGGAEAFFGQGTRLTVV.

The rearrangement links TRBV2 to TRBJ1-6; TRBD1 might be the D (6 bases). CDR3 length: 16 residues. Trimming took off 2 bases at V and 5 bases at J, with 13 bases between the two ends. Germline values: CDR1 SNHLY, CDR2 FYNNEI. The CDR3 sequence is CASSERWAGDNSPLHF. In DNA, the CDR3 is TGTGCCAGCAGTGAACGGTGGGCAGGGGATAATTCACCCCTCCACTTT.

The CDR3 region has the DNA TGTGCCAGCAGTTCGAGCCGGCCACCGGGGTTCTATGGCTACACCTTC. Protein product: CASSSSRPPGFYGYTF. The J gene is TRBJ1-2, the V gene TRBV6-5; D remains unclear. V lost 4 bases and J lost 4, with 19 bases in between. This CDR3 is 16 amino acids long. The germline V gene has CDR1 MNHEY and CDR2 SVGAGI.

This clone showed up just once. The genes are TRBV27 and TRBJ1-6; the D gene is possibly TRBD1 (6 bases). CDR3 length: 16 amino acids. Trimming left V 1 base short and J 5 bases short, with 12 bases between. Germline V gene sequence: CDR1 MNHEY, CDR2 SMNVEV (reference sequence). The CDR3 DNA reads as TGTGCCAGCAGTTTATTCGGCAGGGGAAATAATTCACCCCTCCACTTT. Its protein is CASSLFGRGNNSPLHF.

J is TRBJ2-7 and V is TRBV15; tentative D call: TRBD2 (6 bases). Trimming took 1 base from V and 1 from J, leaving 14 bases between them. CDR1 is LNHNV, CDR2 YYDKDF, per germline (reference sequence). The CDR3 sequence is 16 residues long. CDR3 sequence reads: CATSRGGLADSYEQYF. CDR3 nucleotides: TGTGCCACCAGCAGAGGTGGATTAGCGGATTCCTACGAGCAGTACTTC.

This clone is a singleton in its sample. V is TRBV6-6 and J is TRBJ2-7; 7 bases align to TRBD1. This CDR3 is built from 13 residues. J gave up 5 bases and V 5 bases, and 6 bases lay outside the gene matches. Germline V gives CDR1 MNHNY, CDR2 SVGAGI (reference sequence). CDR3 coding DNA: TGTGCCAGCAGTCTCCATACAGGGGACGAGCAGTACTTC. It codes for CASSLHTGDEQYF.

V usage is TRBV2 and J usage is TRBJ2-4; no firm D call. V shed 1 base and J shed 0 bases, with 13 bases lying between them. CDR3 size: 17 residues. CDR1 and CDR2 (germline): SNHLY, FYNNEI. CDR3 sequence reads: CASSEVPQVLAKNIQYF. The CDR3 DNA follows: TGTGCCAGCAGTGAAGTACCGCAGGTACTAGCCAAAAACATTCAGTACTTC.

The CDR3, as DNA: TGTGCCAGCAGCCTGGGACTAGCTTCCTACAATGAGCAGTTCTTC. It is translated as CASSLGLASYNEQFF. V gene TRBV11-1 combines with J gene TRBJ2-1; 9 nucleotides line up with TRBD2. Germline V CDR1 and CDR2: SGHAT, FQDESV (reference sequence). The CDR3 is made up of 15 amino acids. The V segment lost 5 bases and the J segment 1 base; nucleotides outside the gene matches: 3.

The chain employs TRBV5-6 and TRBJ2-3, with TRBD2 as a possible D gene (5 bases). The ends were cut back, 3 bases at V and 0 bases at J, with 8 bases in the middle. This CDR3 is built from 14 residues. Germline V gene lookup returns CDR1 SGHDT and CDR2 YYEEEE. The CDR3 region is CASSSRTSTDTQYF. The CDR3 region has the DNA TGTGCCAGCAGCTCTCGGACTAGCACAGATACGCAGTATTTT.

This chain joins TRBV18 and TRBJ2-3; 9 bases fit TRBD1. V trimming: 3 bases; J trimming: 6 bases; junction bases outside the gene matches: 19. The V gene's germline CDR1 is KGHSH and CDR2 LQKENI. This CDR3 has 19 amino acids. CDR3 DNA sequence: TGTGCCAGCTCACCGTCTTGGACGGCTGGGACAGGGTTGTCTGATACGCAGTATTTT. Protein: CASSPSWTAGTGLSDTQYF.

The chain has TRBV6-5 and TRBJ2-5; possible D gene TRBD2, 6 bases. Germline lookup yields CDR1 MNHEY and CDR2 SVGAGI. Trimming shortened V by 0 bases and J by 5 bases, and 10 bases separated the two germline ends. The CDR3 extends over 14 amino acids. CDR3: CASSYSASVETQYF. Here the CDR3 DNA reads TGTGCCAGCAGTTACTCGGCTAGCGTGGAGACCCAGTACTTC.

CDR3 sequence: CASSPVGTGGYGYTF. The CDR3 DNA reads TGTGCCAGTAGTCCCGTGGGGACAGGGGGCTATGGCTACACCTTC. This chain joins TRBV19 and TRBJ1-2; TRBD1 matches 11 bases. The CDR3 covers 15 residues. Trimming removed 5 bases from V and 4 bases from J; junction bases left unmatched: 6. Germline loops: CDR1 LNHDA, CDR2 SQIVND (reference sequence). The variable domain in full, with the rest retrieved from reference TRBV19 and TRBJ1-2, is DGGITQSPKYLFRKEGQNVTLSCEQNLNHDAMYWYRQDPGQGLRLIYYSQIVNDFQKGDIAEGYSVSREKKESFPLTVTSAQKNPTAFYLCASSPVGTGGYGYTFGSGTRLTVV.

The V gene is TRBV2, the J gene TRBJ2-7, with D possibly matching TRBD2 (6 bases). Trimming pared 3 bases from V and 6 bases from J, leaving 15 bases between. Germline V CDR1 and CDR2: SNHLY, FYNNEI. The CDR3 extends over 14 amino acids. The CDR3 protein is CASSDSVRRGEQYF. The CDR3 DNA reads TGTGCCAGCAGTGATTCCGTCAGGAGGGGCGAGCAGTACTTC.

V is TRBV2 and J is TRBJ1-5, with TRBD1 as a possible D gene (6 bases). V was trimmed by 6 bases and J by 0 bases, leaving 9 bases between them. The CDR3 runs 14 residues. Germline V CDR1 and CDR2: SNHLY, FYNNEI. In DNA, the CDR3 is TGTGCCAGCAGGGTCAGGGGTAGCAATCAGCCCCAGCATTTT. Protein: CASRVRGSNQPQHF.

The chain couples TRBV10-3 to TRBJ2-5, with a weak D call TRBD1 (5 bases). V lost 6 bases to trimming and J lost 0 bases, with 14 bases between them. Per the germline V gene, CDR1 is ENHRY and CDR2 is SYGVKD. The CDR3 length is 15 residues. CDR3 residues: CAISQGSRYQETQYF. CDR3 DNA sequence: TGTGCCATCAGCCAGGGAAGCAGGTACCAAGAGACCCAGTACTTC.

The J gene is TRBJ1-2, the V gene TRBV25-1, with D perhaps TRBD1 (6 bases). The V gene lost 4 bases and the J gene lost 5 bases, with 14 bases spanning the gap. Germline-derived CDR1 and CDR2 are MGHDK and SYGVNS. The CDR3 length is 14 residues. The CDR3 DNA reads as TGTGCCAGCAGTGGCACTGGACAGATTTATGGCTACACCTTC. Amino acid sequence: CASSGTGQIYGYTF.

This clone was seen just once. V gene TRBV25-1 combines with J gene TRBJ2-5; 10 bases fit TRBD2. Germline V gene data show CDR1 as MGHDK and CDR2 as SYGVNS. The CDR3 is 15 residues long. V lost 2 bases, J lost 2 bases, and 2 bases stayed unmatched. CDR3 in DNA: TGTGCCAGCAGTGAAGGTAGCGGGGGGCAAGAGACCCAGTACTTC. Its protein is CASSEGSGGQETQYF.

The chain uses TRBV19 and TRBJ1-2, with 7 bases lining up with TRBD1. The CDR3 consists of 14 residues. Per the germline V gene, CDR1 is LNHDA and CDR2 is SQIVND (reference sequence). Trimming removed 9 bases from V and 1 base from J; junction bases left unmatched: 8. The CDR3 protein is CASLGTEFNYGYTF. CDR3 DNA: TGTGCCAGCCTCGGGACAGAATTTAACTATGGCTACACCTTC. The whole variable domain, remainder taken from reference TRBV19 and TRBJ1-2, is DGGITQSPKYLFRKEGQNVTLSCEQNLNHDAMYWYRQDPGQGLRLIYYSQIVNDFQKGDIAEGYSVSREKKESFPLTVTSAQKNPTAFYLCASLGTEFNYGYTFGSGTRLTVV.

V gene TRBV2 combines with J gene TRBJ2-7, with D uncertain. The CDR3 spans 12 residues. Germline CDR1 SNHLY, CDR2 FYNNEI. Trimming shortened V by 3 bases and J by 2 bases, and 5 bases separated the two germline ends. CDR3 DNA: TGTGCCAGCAGTGACAGGACCTACGAGCAGTACTTC. It encodes CASSDRTYEQYF.

This clone came up many times. The CDR3 DNA reads TGTGCCAGCAGTAATAGGGGGGGGGCCACAGATACGCAGTATTTT. Translated, it gives CASSNRGGATDTQYF. The V and J genes are TRBV4-2 and TRBJ2-3; TRBD2 is a possible D gene (7 bases). Germline lookup yields CDR1 LGHNA and CDR2 YNFKEQ. The V and J ends lost 6 bases and 2 bases respectively, with 15 bases between them. This CDR3 has 15 residues.

V usage is TRBV19 and J usage is TRBJ1-3, with 7 bases fitting TRBD1. The CDR3 length is 15 residues. Looked up from germline, CDR1 is LNHDA and CDR2 is SQIVND (reference sequence). V was clipped by 0 bases and J by 4 bases; unmatched bases: 3. CDR3 sequence reads: CASSIETGQGNTIYF. CDR3 sequence (DNA): TGTGCCAGTAGTATAGAGACAGGGCAAGGAAACACCATATATTTT.

This sequence joins TRBV5-1 and TRBJ2-3, with 7 bases that match TRBD2. CDR1 is SGHRS and CDR2 is YFSETQ in the germline V gene. The V gene end was trimmed by 6 bases and the J gene end by 4 bases; junction bases not matched to a gene: 17. This CDR3 has 17 residues. The CDR3 DNA follows: TGCGCCAGCACGCGGGGGTTAGCGGATCCCCGGGCAGATACGCAGTATTTT. Its protein is CASTRGLADPRADTQYF.